The 20 T cell receptor beta chains given below trace back to one sample, sequenced in a study of T cell responses to AZD1222 COVID-19 vaccine. Repertoires were generated with immunoSEQ multiplex PCR, while TCRdb's copy carries only in-frame clones and drops some. The data contain about 83,000 clones, roughly 86% of them singletons. Sequencing used peripheral blood, obtained on day 0 of AZD1222 vaccination. Receptors were obtained from an adult in good health.

The chain carries TRBV29-1 and TRBJ2-5, with 7 bases aligning to TRBD1. Germline CDR1 SQVTM, CDR2 ANQGSEA. This CDR3 contains 13 residues. Losses at the gene ends were 4 bases for V and 9 bases for J; bases not matched to a gene: 11. The CDR3 bases are TGCAGCGTTGCCCCGGGACAGTCCAGGTCCCAGTACTTC. This codes for CSVAPGQSRSQYF. Filled out from reference TRBV29-1 and TRBJ2-5, the complete variable domain reads SAVISQKPSRDICQRGTSLTIQCQVDSQVTMMFWYRQQPGQSLTLIATANQGSEATYESGFVIDKFPISRPNLTFSTLTVSNMSPEDSSIYLCSVAPGQSRSQYFGPGTRLLVL.

This clone showed up just once. The chain links TRBV29-1 to TRBJ2-3; 11 bases line up with TRBD1. CDR3 length equals 12 residues. Germline V gene sequence: CDR1 SQVTM, CDR2 ANQGSEA. V trimming: 7 bases; J trimming: 4 bases; junction bases outside the gene matches: 1. The CDR3 reads CSGTGGADTQYF. Here the CDR3 DNA reads TGCAGCGGGACAGGGGGCGCAGATACGCAGTATTTT.

V gene TRBV7-6 combines with J gene TRBJ2-1; a possible D gene is TRBD2 (5 bases). Germline CDR1 reads SGHVS; CDR2 reads FNYEAQ. CDR3 length: 12 residues. Trimming removed 5 bases from V and 8 bases from J, with 10 bases in between. CDR3 sequence: CASSERTHEQFF. The DNA for the CDR3 is TGTGCCAGCAGCGAGAGGACTCATGAGCAGTTCTTC.

J is TRBJ1-3 and V is TRBV30; the D gene is possibly TRBD1 (6 bases). The CDR3 length is 15 residues. From germline, CDR1 is GTSNPN and CDR2 SVGIG (reference sequence). Trimming left V 2 bases short and J 2 bases short, with 13 bases between. The chain's CDR3 is CAWSPPGQTGNTIYF. The CDR3 bases are TGTGCCTGGAGTCCTCCGGGACAAACTGGAAACACCATATATTTT.

This chain links TRBV25-1 with TRBJ2-1, with a weak D call TRBD2 (5 bases). V lost 7 bases to trimming and J lost 4 bases, with 11 bases between them. This CDR3 comprises 13 residues. The germline V gene has CDR1 MGHDK and CDR2 SYGVNS. The CDR3 protein is CASTGYGYNEQFF. The CDR3 DNA reads TGTGCCAGCACGGGGTATGGTTACAATGAGCAGTTCTTC.

The rearrangement links TRBV7-2 to TRBJ2-1; 8 bases are a match to TRBD2. The ends lost 4 bases at V and 3 bases at J; junction bases unmatched: 8. The CDR3 extends over 16 amino acids. Germline lookup yields CDR1 SGHTA and CDR2 FQGNSA. CDR3 amino acids: CASSWNSGAHYNEQFF. CDR3 in DNA: TGTGCCAGCAGCTGGAATAGCGGGGCCCACTACAATGAGCAGTTCTTC.

The rearrangement uses TRBV5-1 and TRBJ2-4, with no clear D. Germline CDR1 SGHRS, CDR2 YFSETQ. The CDR3 spans 15 residues. The V gene lost 0 bases and the J gene lost 0 bases, with 7 bases spanning the gap. The CDR3 coding sequence is TGCGCCAGCAGCTTGGATCAGATAGCCAAAAACATTCAGTACTTC. It translates to CASSLDQIAKNIQYF.

For the CDR3, the DNA is TGCGCCAGCAGCCAGGACGGAGGGGACCGGCTTTACGAGCAGTACTTC. It encodes CASSQDGGDRLYEQYF. V is TRBV4-1 and J is TRBJ2-7, with D perhaps TRBD2 (6 bases). The CDR3 totals 16 residues. V was shortened by 3 bases and J by 4 bases, with 19 bases between the two germline ends. The germline V gene has CDR1 MGHRA and CDR2 YSYEKL.

This clone was recorded only once. The CDR3 DNA sequence: TGTGCCAGCACTAGGGACAGGGTGGACGGTCAGCCCCAGCATTTT. As protein: CASTRDRVDGQPQHF. The chain has TRBV2 and TRBJ1-5; TRBD1 agrees at 9 bases. Trimming at V came to 7 bases and at J to 6 bases, leaving 10 bases not matched to a gene. CDR3 length: 15 amino acids. Germline V gene lookup returns CDR1 SNHLY and CDR2 FYNNEI.

V gene TRBV18 combines with J gene TRBJ2-1, with a weak D call TRBD1 (5 bases). Germline lookup yields CDR1 KGHSH and CDR2 LQKENI. This CDR3 is 14 amino acids long. V was cut by 3 bases and J by 8 bases, with 14 bases left in between. This chain's CDR3 is CASSPPGRVDEQFF. CDR3 in DNA: TGTGCCAGCTCACCCCCTGGCAGGGTCGATGAGCAGTTCTTC.

This chain joins TRBV9 and TRBJ1-1; TRBD1 matches 8 bases. The germline gives CDR1 SGDLS, CDR2 YYNGEE. The CDR3 loop spans 16 amino acids. V trimming: 0 bases; J trimming: 1 base; junction bases outside the gene matches: 5. The CDR3 region has the DNA TGTGCCAGCAGCGTAGGGACAGGGAAAGCGAACACTGAAGCTTTCTTT. It translates to CASSVGTGKANTEAFF.

The CDR3 loop reads CASSPRNEGNTIYF. CDR3 DNA: TGTGCCAGCAGCCCGAGGAACGAGGGAAACACCATATATTTT. The chain combines TRBV7-2 with TRBJ1-3; the D is unclear. The CDR3 covers 14 residues. Trimming left V 5 bases short and J 4 bases short, with 12 bases between. Per the germline V gene, CDR1 is SGHTA and CDR2 is FQGNSA.

This sequence joins TRBV27 and TRBJ1-1, with TRBD1 as a possible D gene (6 bases). Trimming cost V 2 bases and J 3 bases, with 13 bases left between them. Germline values: CDR1 MNHEY, CDR2 SMNVEV (reference sequence). The CDR3 totals 15 residues. DNA of the CDR3: TGTGCCAGCAGTTTACTAGGGGGGGTCGACACTGAAGCTTTCTTT. Amino acids: CASSLLGGVDTEAFF.

This rearrangement joins TRBV10-2 to TRBJ1-5, with D unresolved. V lost 1 base and J lost 4, with 8 bases in between. Germline CDR1 and CDR2: WSHSY and SAAADI. This CDR3 has 14 residues. The CDR3 here is CASSEWTTNQPQHF. The CDR3 coding sequence is TGCGCCAGCAGTGAGTGGACGACAAATCAGCCCCAGCATTTT.

The chain combines TRBV28 with TRBJ1-2; perhaps TRBD1 as D (5 bases). The CDR3 length is 15 residues. Germline CDR1 reads MDHEN; CDR2 reads SYDVKM. V lost 2 bases to trimming and J lost 0 bases, with 10 bases between them. The CDR3 DNA reads as TGTGCCAGCAGTTTAAGGGTACAGGCTAACTATGGCTACACCTTC. This sequence encodes CASSLRVQANYGYTF.

As regards this clone: The junction and the germline gene differ at one end; a read error may be behind it. The chain links TRBV19 to TRBJ2-7, with D possibly matching TRBD1 (5 bases). The germline V gene has CDR1 LNHDA and CDR2 SQIVND (reference sequence). The CDR3 extends over 15 amino acids. The CDR3 is CASSISVQGAYEQCF. In nucleotides, the CDR3 is TGTGCCAGTAGTATCAGTGTGCAGGGCGCCTACGAGCAGTGCTTC.

This chain uses TRBV18 with TRBJ2-7; 10 nucleotides agree with TRBD1. Germline V gene lookup returns CDR1 KGHSH and CDR2 LQKENI. The J segment lost 3 bases and the V segment lost 5 bases, leaving 4 bases of the junction unmatched. The CDR3 runs 14 residues. The CDR3 spells CASSAGTGDYEQYF. CDR3 coding DNA: TGTGCCAGCTCAGCCGGGACAGGGGACTACGAGCAGTACTTC.

The chain carries TRBV3-1 (or the pseudogene TRBV3-2) and TRBJ1-4; D is unresolved. The V and J ends lost 0 bases and 12 bases respectively, with 14 bases between them. The CDR3 is 14 residues long. From germline, CDR1 is LGHDT and CDR2 YNNKEL (reference sequence). In nucleotides, the CDR3 is TGTGCCAGCAGCCAAGATCCCCTAGTGTTAGAACTGTTTTTT. The encoded protein is CASSQDPLVLELFF.

The V call is TRBV20-1, the J call TRBJ2-1; D is uncertain. The V and J ends lost 3 bases and 8 bases respectively, with 5 bases between them. Germline lookup yields CDR1 DFQATT and CDR2 SNEGSKA (reference sequence). The CDR3 has 10 amino acids. The CDR3 DNA follows: TGCAGTGCTAGGTCCTATGAGCAGTTCTTC. The encoded protein is CSARSYEQFF.

The V call is TRBV12-3 or TRBV12-4, the J call TRBJ1-5; no firm D call. Trimming took off 1 base at V and 7 bases at J, with 5 bases between the two ends. This CDR3 spans 12 amino acids. In nucleotides, the CDR3 is TGTGCCAGCAGTTTAGGGATGCAGCCCCAGCATTTT. Its translation is CASSLGMQPQHF.